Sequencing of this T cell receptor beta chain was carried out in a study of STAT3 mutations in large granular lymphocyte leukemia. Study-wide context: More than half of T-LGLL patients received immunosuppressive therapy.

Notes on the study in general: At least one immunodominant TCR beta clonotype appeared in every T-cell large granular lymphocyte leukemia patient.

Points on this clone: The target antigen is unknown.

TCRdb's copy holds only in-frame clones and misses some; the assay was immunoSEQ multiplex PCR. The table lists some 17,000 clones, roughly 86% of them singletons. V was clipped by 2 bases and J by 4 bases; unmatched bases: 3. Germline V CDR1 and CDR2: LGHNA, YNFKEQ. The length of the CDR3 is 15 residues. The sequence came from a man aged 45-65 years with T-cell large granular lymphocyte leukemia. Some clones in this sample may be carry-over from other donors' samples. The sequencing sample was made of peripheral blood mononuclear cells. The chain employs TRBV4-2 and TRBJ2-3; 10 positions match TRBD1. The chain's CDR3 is CASSQSGQGADTQYF. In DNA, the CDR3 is TGTGCCAGCAGCCAATCAGGACAGGGGGCAGATACGCAGTATTTT.